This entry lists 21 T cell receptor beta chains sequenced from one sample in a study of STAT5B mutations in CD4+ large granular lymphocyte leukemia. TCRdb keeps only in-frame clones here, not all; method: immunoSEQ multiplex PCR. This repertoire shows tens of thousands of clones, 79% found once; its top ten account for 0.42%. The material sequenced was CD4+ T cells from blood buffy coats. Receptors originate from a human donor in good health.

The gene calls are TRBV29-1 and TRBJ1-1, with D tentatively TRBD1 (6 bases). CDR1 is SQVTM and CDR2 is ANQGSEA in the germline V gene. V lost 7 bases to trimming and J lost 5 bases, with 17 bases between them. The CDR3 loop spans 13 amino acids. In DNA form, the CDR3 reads TGCAGCGGCCAGACAGGTGGGGGGACTGAAGCTTTCTTT. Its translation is CSGQTGGGTEAFF.

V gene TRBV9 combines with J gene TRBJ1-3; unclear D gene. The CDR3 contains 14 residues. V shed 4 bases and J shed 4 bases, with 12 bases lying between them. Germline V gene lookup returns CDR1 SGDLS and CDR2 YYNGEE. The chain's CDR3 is CASSFQDPGNTIYF. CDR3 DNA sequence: TGTGCCAGCAGCTTTCAGGATCCAGGAAACACCATATATTTT.

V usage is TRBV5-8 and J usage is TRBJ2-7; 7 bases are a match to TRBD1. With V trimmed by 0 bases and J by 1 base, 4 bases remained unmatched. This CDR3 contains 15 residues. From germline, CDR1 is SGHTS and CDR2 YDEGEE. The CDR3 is CASSLGGGVSYEQYF. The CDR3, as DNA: TGTGCCAGCAGCTTGGGAGGGGGCGTTTCCTACGAGCAGTACTTC. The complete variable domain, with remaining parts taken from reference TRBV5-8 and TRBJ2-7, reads EAGVTQSPTHLIKTRGQQATLRCSPISGHTSVYWYQQALGLGLQFLLWYDEGEERNRGNFPPRFSGRQFPNYSSELNVNALELEDSALYLCASSLGGGVSYEQYFGPGTRLTVT.

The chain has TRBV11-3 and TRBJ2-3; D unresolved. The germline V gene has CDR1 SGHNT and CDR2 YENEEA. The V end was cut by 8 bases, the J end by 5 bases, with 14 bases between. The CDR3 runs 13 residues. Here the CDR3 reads CASVSPSEDTQYF. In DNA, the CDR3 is TGTGCCAGCGTCTCCCCGTCGGAAGATACGCAGTATTTT.

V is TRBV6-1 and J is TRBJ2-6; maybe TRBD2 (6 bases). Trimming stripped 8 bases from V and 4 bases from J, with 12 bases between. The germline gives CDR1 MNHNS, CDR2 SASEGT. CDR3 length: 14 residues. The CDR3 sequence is CASGGGTGANVLTF. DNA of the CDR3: TGTGCCAGCGGTGGAGGGACCGGGGCCAACGTCCTGACTTTC.

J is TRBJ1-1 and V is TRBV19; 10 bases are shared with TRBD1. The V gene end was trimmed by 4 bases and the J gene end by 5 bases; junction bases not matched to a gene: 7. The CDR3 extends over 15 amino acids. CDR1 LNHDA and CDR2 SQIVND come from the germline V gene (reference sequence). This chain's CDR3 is CASSRQGAGGTEAFF. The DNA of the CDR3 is TGTGCCAGTAGTAGACAGGGGGCTGGTGGGACTGAAGCTTTCTTT.

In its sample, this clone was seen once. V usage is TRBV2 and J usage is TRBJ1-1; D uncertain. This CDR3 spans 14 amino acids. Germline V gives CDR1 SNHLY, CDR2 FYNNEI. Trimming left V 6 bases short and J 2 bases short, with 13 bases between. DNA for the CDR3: TGTGCCAGCAGCACCTGGGGAGGTAACACTGAAGCTTTCTTT. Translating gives CASSTWGGNTEAFF. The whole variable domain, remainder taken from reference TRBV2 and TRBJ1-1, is EPEVTQTPSHQVTQMGQEVILRCVPISNHLYFYWYRQILGQKVEFLVSFYNNEISEKSEIFDDQFSVERPDGSNFTLKIRSTKLEDSAMYFCASSTWGGNTEAFFGQGTRLTVV.

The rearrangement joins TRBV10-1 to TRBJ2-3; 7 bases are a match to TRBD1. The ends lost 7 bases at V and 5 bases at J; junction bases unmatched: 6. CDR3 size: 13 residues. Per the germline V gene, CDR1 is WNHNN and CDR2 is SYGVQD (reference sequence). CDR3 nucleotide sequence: TGCGCCAGCATGAGGACAGGCGGAGATACGCAGTATTTT. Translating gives CASMRTGGDTQYF.

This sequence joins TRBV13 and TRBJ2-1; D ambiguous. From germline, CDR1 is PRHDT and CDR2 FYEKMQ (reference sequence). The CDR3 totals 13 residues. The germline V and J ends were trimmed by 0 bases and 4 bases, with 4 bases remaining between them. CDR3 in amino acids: CASSLGTYNEQFF. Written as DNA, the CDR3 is TGTGCCAGCAGCTTAGGCACATACAATGAGCAGTTCTTC.

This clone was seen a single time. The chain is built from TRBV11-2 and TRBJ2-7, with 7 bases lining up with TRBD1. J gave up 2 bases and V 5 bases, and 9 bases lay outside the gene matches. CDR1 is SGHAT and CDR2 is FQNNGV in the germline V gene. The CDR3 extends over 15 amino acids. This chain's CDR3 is CASSPEGAVPYEQYF. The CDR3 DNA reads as TGTGCCAGCAGCCCTGAGGGGGCAGTCCCCTACGAGCAGTACTTC.

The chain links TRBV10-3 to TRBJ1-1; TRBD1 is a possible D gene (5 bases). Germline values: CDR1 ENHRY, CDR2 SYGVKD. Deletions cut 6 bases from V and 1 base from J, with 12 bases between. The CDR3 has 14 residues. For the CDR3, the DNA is TGTGCCATCAGCCGGGACCGAAGGAACACTGAAGCTTTCTTT. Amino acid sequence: CAISRDRRNTEAFF.

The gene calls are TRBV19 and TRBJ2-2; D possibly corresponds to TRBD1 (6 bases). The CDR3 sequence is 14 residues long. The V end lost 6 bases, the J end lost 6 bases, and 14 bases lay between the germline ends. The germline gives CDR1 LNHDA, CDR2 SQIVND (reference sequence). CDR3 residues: CASSQSHRAGELFF. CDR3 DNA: TGTGCCAGTAGCCAATCCCACAGGGCCGGGGAGCTGTTTTTT.

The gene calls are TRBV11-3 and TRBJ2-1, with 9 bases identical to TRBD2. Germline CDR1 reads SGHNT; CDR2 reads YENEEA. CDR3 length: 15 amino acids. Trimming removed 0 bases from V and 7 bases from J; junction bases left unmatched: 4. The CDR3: CASSLESGRYNEQFF. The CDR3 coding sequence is TGTGCCAGCAGCTTAGAGAGCGGGAGGTATAATGAGCAGTTCTTC.

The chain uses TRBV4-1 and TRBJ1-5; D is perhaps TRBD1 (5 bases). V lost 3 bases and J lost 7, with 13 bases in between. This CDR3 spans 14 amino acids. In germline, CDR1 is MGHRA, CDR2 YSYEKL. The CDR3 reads CASSQGGEVQPQHF. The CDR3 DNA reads TGCGCCAGCAGCCAGGGGGGGGAGGTCCAGCCCCAGCATTTT.

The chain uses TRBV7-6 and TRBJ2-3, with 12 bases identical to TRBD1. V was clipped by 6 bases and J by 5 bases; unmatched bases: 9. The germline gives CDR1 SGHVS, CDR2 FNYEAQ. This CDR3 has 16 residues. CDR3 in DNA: TGTGCCAGCAGTTTCGCCGGGACAGGGGGCATAGATACGCAGTATTTT. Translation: CASSFAGTGGIDTQYF.

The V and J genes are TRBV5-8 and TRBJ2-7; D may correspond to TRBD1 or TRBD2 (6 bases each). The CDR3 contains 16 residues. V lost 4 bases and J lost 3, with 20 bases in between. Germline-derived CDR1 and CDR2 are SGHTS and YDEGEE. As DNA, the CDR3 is TGTGCCAGCAGCCAACGGGGGCCACGAAGGAGCTACGAGCAGTACTTC. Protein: CASSQRGPRRSYEQYF.

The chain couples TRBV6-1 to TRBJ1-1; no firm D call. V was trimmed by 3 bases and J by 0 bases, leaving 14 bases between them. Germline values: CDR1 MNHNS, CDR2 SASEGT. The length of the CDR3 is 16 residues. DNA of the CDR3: TGTGCCAGCAGTGATATGGGATCTCCGATGAACACTGAAGCTTTCTTT. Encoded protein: CASSDMGSPMNTEAFF.

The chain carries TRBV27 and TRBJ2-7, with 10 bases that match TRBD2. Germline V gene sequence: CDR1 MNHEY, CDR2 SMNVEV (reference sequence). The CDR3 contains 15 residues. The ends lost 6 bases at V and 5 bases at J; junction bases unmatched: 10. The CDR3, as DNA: TGTGCCAGCAGGGGTCTTGGGACTAGCGAAGACGAGCAGTACTTC. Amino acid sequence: CASRGLGTSEDEQYF.

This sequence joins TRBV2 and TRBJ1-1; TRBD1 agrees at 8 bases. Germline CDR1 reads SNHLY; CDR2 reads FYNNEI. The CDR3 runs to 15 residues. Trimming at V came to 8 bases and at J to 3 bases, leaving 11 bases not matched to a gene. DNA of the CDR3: TGTGCCAGCCTAGGGTGGGCAGGGGGCCACACTGAAGCTTTCTTT. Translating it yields CASLGWAGGHTEAFF.

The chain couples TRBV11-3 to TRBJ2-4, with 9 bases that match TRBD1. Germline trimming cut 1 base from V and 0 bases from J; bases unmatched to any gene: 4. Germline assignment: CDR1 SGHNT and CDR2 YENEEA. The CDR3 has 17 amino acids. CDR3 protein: CASSLVGQGLAKNIQYF. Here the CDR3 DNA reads TGTGCCAGCAGCTTAGTGGGACAGGGCCTAGCCAAAAACATTCAGTACTTC.

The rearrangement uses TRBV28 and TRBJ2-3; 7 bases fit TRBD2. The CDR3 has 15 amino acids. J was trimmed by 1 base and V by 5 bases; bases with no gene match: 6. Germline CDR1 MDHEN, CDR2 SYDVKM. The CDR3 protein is CASSPSAGGTDTQYF. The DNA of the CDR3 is TGTGCCAGCAGTCCCTCGGCGGGAGGCACAGATACGCAGTATTTT.